These 30 T cell receptor beta chains were all obtained from the same sample, sequenced in a study of CD8+ T cells in alopecia areata. Reverse transcription of extracted RNA yielded cDNA, which provided the sequencing template. Generated by immunoSEQ multiplex PCR, the TCRdb table keeps only in-frame clones and is missing some. The sample has 85,000 to 110,000 clones; 70% to 90% are singletons. Regarding treatment: oral pan-JAK inhibitor, 5-10 mg twice daily. Sequencing was performed on CD8+ T cells sorted from blood, taken around week 31, from a patient treated with tofacitinib. These receptors all stem from a human donor with alopecia areata.

The chain is built from TRBV29-1 and TRBJ2-1; 9 bases agree with TRBD1. This CDR3 has 15 residues. The V gene's germline CDR1 is SQVTM and CDR2 ANQGSEA. V was pared by 4 bases and J by 6 bases, with 10 bases of the junction left unmatched. The CDR3 loop reads CSVAPRDRVSNEQFF. In DNA, the CDR3 is TGCAGCGTTGCCCCCCGGGACAGGGTATCCAATGAGCAGTTCTTC.

The V and J genes are TRBV7-9 and TRBJ2-1; D is unresolved. CDR1 and CDR2 from the germline V gene are SEHNR and FQNEAQ (reference sequence). Between the trimmed V and J ends, which lost 5 bases and 8 bases, there was a span of 7 bases. The CDR3 is 11 amino acids. CDR3 nucleotide sequence: TGTGCCAGCAGCCCGCCGGATGAGCAGTTCTTC. Translation gives CASSPPDEQFF.

This sequence joins TRBV27 and TRBJ2-1; the D gene is possibly TRBD2 (6 bases). The germline CDR1 and CDR2 sequences are MNHEY and SMNVEV (reference sequence). The length of the CDR3 is 16 residues. V dropped 4 bases and J dropped 4 bases, with 17 bases sitting between them. The CDR3 sequence is CASSSVGGESYNEQFF. In DNA, the CDR3 is TGTGCCAGCAGTTCGGTCGGGGGAGAAAGTTACAATGAGCAGTTCTTC.

This clone came up once. This rearrangement joins TRBV7-9 to TRBJ2-7, with TRBD2 matching over 7 bases. Germline values: CDR1 SEHNR, CDR2 FQNEAQ (reference sequence). Germline trimming cut 5 bases from V and 2 bases from J; bases unmatched to any gene: 12. CDR3 length equals 16 residues. The CDR3 sequence: CASSGGGRGDPYEQYF. The CDR3 DNA reads as TGTGCCAGCAGCGGCGGAGGGAGGGGAGATCCCTACGAGCAGTACTTC.

The chain employs TRBV5-4 and TRBJ2-3, with no clear D. V was shortened by 4 bases and J by 2 bases, with 11 bases between the two germline ends. The germline V gene has CDR1 SGHNT and CDR2 YYREEE (reference sequence). This CDR3 is 14 amino acids long. As DNA, the CDR3 is TGTGCCAGCAGCGCTCCTGGACCCACAGATACGCAGTATTTT. Its protein product is CASSAPGPTDTQYF.

The J gene is TRBJ2-2, the V gene TRBV29-1; D uncertain. With 4 bases removed from V and 1 base from J, the gap between germline ends came to 10 bases. The CDR3 has 14 amino acids. Germline values: CDR1 SQVTM, CDR2 ANQGSEA. The CDR3 region has the DNA TGCAGCGTTGGGCTAGTGAGGAACACCGGGGAGCTGTTTTTT. Translating it yields CSVGLVRNTGELFF.

The V and J genes are TRBV19 and TRBJ2-3; 8 positions agree with TRBD1. The CDR3 consists of 15 residues. V was pared by 1 base and J by 6 bases, with 6 bases of the junction left unmatched. CDR1 is LNHDA and CDR2 is SQIVND in the germline V gene (reference sequence). The CDR3 DNA sequence: TGTGCCAGTAGTATAGCAGGGGGCCGCATGGATACGCAGTATTTT. Protein product: CASSIAGGRMDTQYF.

The chain recombines TRBV11-2 with TRBJ2-7; D remains unclear. The CDR3 runs to 11 residues. The V gene lost 4 bases and the J gene lost 7 bases, with 8 bases spanning the gap. Looked up from germline, CDR1 is SGHAT and CDR2 is FQNNGV. CDR3 in DNA: TGTGCCAGCAGCTCCCTGAGGGAGCAGTACTTC. Translating gives CASSSLREQYF. The whole variable domain, filled in from reference TRBV11-2 and TRBJ2-7, reads EAGVAQSPRYKIIEKRQSVAFWCNPISGHATLYWYQQILGQGPKLLIQFQNNGVVDDSQLPKDRFSAERLKGVDSTLKIQPAKLEDSAVYLCASSSLREQYFGPGTRLTVT.

This clone has a single count. CDR3 sequence (DNA): TGCGCCAGCGATGACTTCAACACCGGGGAGCTGTTTTTT. It is translated as CASDDFNTGELFF. The chain combines TRBV5-1 with TRBJ2-2; D unresolved. This CDR3 contains 13 residues. The ends were cut back, 7 bases at V and 2 bases at J, with 9 bases in the middle. Germline V gene sequence: CDR1 SGHRS, CDR2 YFSETQ.

This sequence joins TRBV4-2 and TRBJ2-3, with TRBD1 as a possible D gene (8 bases). The V and J ends lost 0 bases and 1 base respectively, with 26 bases between them. This CDR3 comprises 21 residues. Germline values: CDR1 LGHNA, CDR2 YNFKEQ. The CDR3 DNA reads as TGTGCCAGCAGCCAAGAGAGAGAGTTTCTCAAAGCGGGACAGGGCACAGATACGCAGTATTTT. Translating it yields CASSQEREFLKAGQGTDTQYF.

This sequence joins TRBV5-1 and TRBJ1-1; D not resolved. CDR1 SGHRS and CDR2 YFSETQ come from the germline V gene. The CDR3 is 13 residues long. The V gene lost 3 bases and the J gene lost 5 bases, with 11 bases spanning the gap. The CDR3 protein is CASSSSVGTEAFF. CDR3 in DNA: TGCGCCAGCAGCTCATCAGTCGGGACTGAAGCTTTCTTT.

The chain employs TRBV19 and TRBJ2-1, with no clear D. Trimming shortened V by 6 bases and J by 10 bases, and 13 bases separated the two germline ends. The CDR3 runs to 12 residues. Germline CDR1 is LNHDA and CDR2 is SQIVND (reference sequence). DNA of the CDR3: TGTGCCAGTAGCGGGTCTCCCGGGGAGCAGTTCTTC. Its translation: CASSGSPGEQFF. The full variable domain, in which reference TRBV19 and TRBJ2-1 provide the parts outside the CDR3, is DGGITQSPKYLFRKEGQNVTLSCEQNLNHDAMYWYRQDPGQGLRLIYYSQIVNDFQKGDIAEGYSVSREKKESFPLTVTSAQKNPTAFYLCASSGSPGEQFFGPGTRLTVL.

The chain recombines TRBV14 with TRBJ2-7; tentatively, D is TRBD2 (6 bases). V lost 5 bases and J 2 bases, leaving 13 bases between the germline ends. There are 14 residues in the CDR3. CDR1 SGHDN and CDR2 FVKESK come from the germline V gene. Here the CDR3 DNA reads TGTGCCAGCAGCGCGGGACCAAACCCCTACGAGCAGTACTTC. Translated, it gives CASSAGPNPYEQYF. Full variable domain (rest looked up from reference TRBV14 and TRBJ2-7): EAGVTQFPSHSVIEKGQTVTLRCDPISGHDNLYWYRRVMGKEIKFLLHFVKESKQDESGMPNNRFLAERTGGTYSTLKVQPAELEDSGVYFCASSAGPNPYEQYFGPGTRLTVT.

CDR3 region: CASSDPGQGFASYEQYF. As DNA, the CDR3 is TGTGCCAGCAGTGATCCGGGACAGGGGTTTGCTTCCTACGAGCAGTACTTC. The chain carries TRBV6-1 and TRBJ2-7, with TRBD1 identical over 10 bases. After removal of 3 bases from V and 1 base from J, the junction contained 9 bases not matched to a gene. The germline CDR1 and CDR2 sequences are MNHNS and SASEGT. The CDR3 runs to 17 residues.

The rearrangement links TRBV4-1 to TRBJ1-2, with 12 bases matching TRBD1. This CDR3 is 14 amino acids long. The V gene's germline CDR1 is MGHRA and CDR2 YSYEKL. V shed 3 bases and J 7 bases; nucleotides not matched to a gene: 3. CDR3: CASSQGQGATGYTF. The CDR3, as DNA: TGCGCCAGCAGCCAGGGACAGGGGGCGACTGGCTACACCTTC.

This clone was detected once. V and J are TRBV6-4 and TRBJ2-3; D gene ambiguous. Trimming took off 2 bases at V and 8 bases at J, with 8 bases between the two ends. CDR3 length equals 12 residues. In germline, CDR1 is MRHNA, CDR2 SNTAGT. CDR3 in DNA: TGTGCCAGCAGTGACGGGTCGGGTACGCAGTATTTT. As protein: CASSDGSGTQYF.

This sequence joins TRBV13 and TRBJ2-1, with a weak D call TRBD2 (6 bases). The CDR3 has 12 residues. The V end was cut by 4 bases, the J end by 10 bases, with 11 bases between. Germline-derived CDR1 and CDR2 are PRHDT and FYEKMQ (reference sequence). CDR3 nucleotides: TGTGCCAGCAGCTCCCAGGGAGGCGAGCAGTTCTTC. Translation: CASSSQGGEQFF. The full variable domain, rest sourced from reference TRBV13 and TRBJ2-1, is AAGVIQSPRHLIKEKRETATLKCYPIPRHDTVYWYQQGPGQDPQFLISFYEKMQSDKGSIPDRFSAQQFSDYHSELNMSSLELGDSALYFCASSSQGGEQFFGPGTRLTVL.

The chain joins TRBV4-2 to TRBJ2-7, with TRBD1 matching 8 bases. Germline CDR1 reads LGHNA; CDR2 reads YNFKEQ. The trim removed 1 base at V and 6 bases at J, leaving 8 bases unmatched. This CDR3 has 15 amino acids. The CDR3 nucleotides read TGTGCCAGCAGCCAAGGGGTGGACAGGGATCCCGAGCAGTACTTC. Translating gives CASSQGVDRDPEQYF.

The chain couples TRBV7-9 to TRBJ1-1; D is unclear. The V and J ends lost 4 bases and 0 bases respectively, with 12 bases between them. The CDR3 runs to 15 residues. The germline V gene has CDR1 SEHNR and CDR2 FQNEAQ (reference sequence). For the CDR3, the DNA is TGTGCCAGCAGCTCGCCGCTAGACATGAACACTGAAGCTTTCTTT. This codes for CASSSPLDMNTEAFF.

The CDR3 here is CASSARGRGEQYF. CDR3 nucleotide sequence: TGTGCCAGCAGTGCCAGGGGCCGCGGCGAGCAGTACTTC. The chain links TRBV27 to TRBJ2-5; D may be TRBD1 (6 bases). The J call may not be correct, given that the DNA end is closer to TRBJ2-7. This CDR3 has 13 amino acids. CDR1 and CDR2 from the germline V gene are MNHEY and SMNVEV (reference sequence).

Worth noting for this clone: This sample includes further DNA sequences coding for the same CDR3. The V and J genes are TRBV10-3 and TRBJ2-7; TRBD1 is a possible D gene (5 bases). With 0 bases removed from V and 3 bases from J, the gap between germline ends came to 9 bases. The V gene's germline CDR1 is ENHRY and CDR2 SYGVKD. The CDR3 totals 14 residues. The CDR3 DNA reads as TGTGCCATCAGTGAGTCTGGCAGGGACTACGAGCAGTACTTC. Protein: CAISESGRDYEQYF.

The chain couples TRBV25-1 to TRBJ1-1; TRBD1 might be the D (5 bases). There are 16 residues in the CDR3. Trimming removed 2 bases at V and 1 base at J, with 14 bases between. The germline V gene has CDR1 MGHDK and CDR2 SYGVNS. CDR3 sequence reads: CASSEPKYDRNTEAFF. The CDR3 DNA reads as TGTGCCAGCAGTGAACCCAAATATGACAGGAACACTGAAGCTTTCTTT.

This chain uses TRBV29-1 with TRBJ2-6; D perhaps matches TRBD1 (6 bases). V was cut by 0 bases and J by 4 bases, with 16 bases left in between. The CDR3 runs 17 residues. In germline, CDR1 is SQVTM, CDR2 ANQGSEA. The CDR3 DNA reads TGCAGCGTTGAAGATTGGCCAGGGGCCGCCGGGGCCAACGTCCTGACTTTC. It codes for CSVEDWPGAAGANVLTF.

This rearrangement joins TRBV29-1 to TRBJ2-1; no clear D. This CDR3 is built from 15 residues. Trimming took off 0 bases at V and 0 bases at J, with 9 bases between the two ends. Germline assignment: CDR1 SQVTM and CDR2 ANQGSEA. CDR3 sequence: CSVEDLRSSYNEQFF. As DNA, the CDR3 is TGCAGCGTTGAAGATCTCAGGAGCTCCTACAATGAGCAGTTCTTC.

The genes are TRBV27 and TRBJ2-5; 9 nucleotides match TRBD1. Germline CDR1 reads MNHEY; CDR2 reads SMNVEV (reference sequence). The length of the CDR3 is 12 residues. Losses at the gene ends were 6 bases for V and 11 bases for J; bases not matched to a gene: 7. The chain's CDR3 is CASRRDRDEQYF. CDR3 coding DNA: TGTGCCAGCAGGAGGGACAGGGATGAGCAGTACTTC.

This chain connects TRBV30 to TRBJ2-1; 9 nucleotides match TRBD2. The CDR3 has 16 amino acids. The J segment lost 8 bases and the V segment lost 0 bases, leaving 11 bases of the junction unmatched. Germline V CDR1 and CDR2: GTSNPN, SVGIG (reference sequence). CDR3: CAWSVDVAGVSDEQFF. For the CDR3, the DNA is TGTGCCTGGAGTGTTGATGTAGCGGGAGTTTCGGATGAGCAGTTCTTC.

This rearrangement joins TRBV5-4 to TRBJ2-7; a weak D match, TRBD1 (6 bases). The V gene lost 9 bases and the J gene lost 0 bases, with 16 bases spanning the gap. The CDR3 extends over 14 amino acids. Per germline, CDR1 SGHNT and CDR2 YYREEE (reference sequence). The CDR3 sequence: CATEQGTSSYEQYF. The CDR3 region has the DNA TGTGCCACGGAACAGGGCACAAGCTCCTACGAGCAGTACTTC.

This chain links TRBV7-9 with TRBJ2-1; 7 bases fit TRBD1. V lost 10 bases to trimming and J lost 9 bases; unmatched junction nucleotides: 6. The germline CDR1 and CDR2 sequences are SEHNR and FQNEAQ (reference sequence). The CDR3 has 11 amino acids. The CDR3, as DNA: TGTGCCATCTCTCCAGGGGGTGAGCAGTTCTTC. This translates into CAISPGGEQFF.

This chain uses TRBV9 with TRBJ2-7; either TRBD1 or TRBD2 may fit D (5 bases each). This CDR3 spans 16 amino acids. Trimming removed 2 bases from V and 2 bases from J, with 17 bases in between. Germline loops: CDR1 SGDLS, CDR2 YYNGEE. The CDR3 sequence is CASSVEGPSTTYEQYF. CDR3 coding DNA: TGTGCCAGCAGCGTTGAGGGGCCCTCGACCACCTACGAGCAGTACTTC.

The chain uses TRBV18 and TRBJ2-7, with 9 bases that match TRBD1. CDR1 and CDR2 from the germline V gene are KGHSH and LQKENI. CDR3 size: 16 residues. V lost 1 base and J lost 6; bases outside the gene matches: 10. CDR3 coding DNA: TGTGCCAGCTCACCACTTGGACAGGGGAGAGGTTTCGAGCAGTACTTC. Protein product: CASSPLGQGRGFEQYF.